Shown below are 10 T cell receptor beta chains from a single sample sequenced in a study of early T cells in non-severe SARS-CoV-2 infection. TCRdb called the 5' RACE reads again in MiXCR, with one record for every CDR3 protein. The table lists fewer than 85,000 distinct CDR3 sequences, around 13% of them singletons. Sequencing was performed on whole blood. These receptor sequences come from an adult who was a healthcare worker with PCR-confirmed SARS-CoV-2 infection or an uninfected control (not recorded which).

There are a few counts of this clonotype. The chain joins TRBV7-3 to TRBJ2-2; TRBD1 might be the D (6 bases). Germline lookup yields CDR1 SGHTA and CDR2 FQGTGA. The V gene lost 3 bases and the J gene lost 5 bases, with 10 bases spanning the gap. CDR3 length: 14 residues. The CDR3 DNA is TGTGCCAGCAGCTTCACAGGGCGGACCGGGGAGCTGTTTTTT. This sequence encodes CASSFTGRTGELFF.

J is TRBJ2-1 and V is TRBV7-8, with 8 bases aligning to TRBD1. Germline V gene data show CDR1 as SGHVS and CDR2 as FQNEAQ. CDR3 length: 15 amino acids. V was pared by 2 bases and J by 7 bases, with 7 bases of the junction left unmatched. CDR3 amino acids: CASSLSRTGQNEQFF. The CDR3 DNA reads as TGTGCCAGCAGCTTATCTAGGACAGGGCAAAATGAGCAGTTCTTC.

In its sample, this clonotype was seen many times. The rearrangement uses TRBV5-8 and TRBJ1-5; D gene ambiguous. CDR1 SGHTS and CDR2 YDEGEE come from the germline V gene. Trimming cost V 2 bases and J 4 bases, with 4 bases left between them. This CDR3 contains 12 residues. CDR3 DNA sequence: TGTGCCAGCAGCTTTCATAATCAGCCCCAGCATTTT. Translated, it gives CASSFHNQPQHF.

The chain carries TRBV5-1 and TRBJ2-7, with 10 bases that match TRBD2. The CDR3 spans 15 residues. From germline, CDR1 is SGHRS and CDR2 YFSETQ. With 2 bases clipped from V and 2 bases from J, the junction kept 4 bases outside the gene matches. CDR3 amino acids: CASSLAGGNTYEQYF. DNA for the CDR3: TGCGCCAGCAGCTTAGCGGGGGGGAATACCTACGAGCAGTACTTC.

This clonotype was detected many times. The genes are TRBV18 and TRBJ1-1; no definite D call. V shed 5 bases and J shed 1 base, with 14 bases lying between them. The CDR3 is 15 amino acids. Looked up from germline, CDR1 is KGHSH and CDR2 is LQKENI. CDR3 region: CASSSGIGQNTEAFF. Written as DNA, the CDR3 is TGTGCCAGCTCATCCGGGATCGGCCAGAACACTGAAGCTTTCTTT.

This clonotype was seen many times. The chain recombines TRBV7-6 with TRBJ1-4, with D tentatively TRBD1 (6 bases). Trimming took off 1 base at V and 8 bases at J, with 14 bases between the two ends. CDR1 SGHVS and CDR2 FNYEAQ come from the germline V gene. The CDR3 has 15 residues. CDR3 sequence: CASSLGQGWGEKLFF. CDR3 nucleotide sequence: TGTGCCAGCAGCTTAGGTCAGGGGTGGGGCGAAAAACTGTTTTTT.

This chain uses TRBV15 with TRBJ1-6; 8 nucleotides match TRBD1. The CDR3 loop spans 15 amino acids. V shed 2 bases, J shed 9 bases, and the junction held 6 bases outside the gene matches. The V gene's germline CDR1 is LNHNV and CDR2 YYDKDF (reference sequence). CDR3 nucleotide sequence: TGTGCCACCAGCAGACGGACAGGGACGGCTTCACCCCTCCACTTT. This sequence encodes CATSRRTGTASPLHF.

The rearrangement links TRBV20-1 to TRBJ2-3, with a possible D match to TRBD2 (5 bases). This CDR3 spans 16 amino acids. V dropped 0 bases and J dropped 0 bases, with 13 bases sitting between them. Germline V gene data show CDR1 as DFQATT and CDR2 as SNEGSKA (reference sequence). The CDR3 loop reads CSARDPERISTDTQYF. The CDR3 DNA sequence: TGCAGTGCTAGAGATCCGGAGCGGATTAGCACAGATACGCAGTATTTT.

The CDR3 DNA follows: TGTGCCAGCAGCGTAACCGACGATGACACTGAAGCTTTCTTT. Translated: CASSVTDDDTEAFF. The chain employs TRBV9 and TRBJ1-1; D gene ambiguous. Germline CDR1 is SGDLS and CDR2 is YYNGEE. This CDR3 has 14 residues. The V gene lost 1 base and the J gene lost 3 bases, with 10 bases spanning the gap. The whole variable domain, filled in from reference TRBV9 and TRBJ1-1, reads DSGVTQTPKHLITATGQRVTLRCSPRSGDLSVYWYQQSLDQGLQFLIQYYNGEERAKGNILERFSAQQFPDLHSELNLSSLELGDSALYFCASSVTDDDTEAFFGQGTRLTVV.

This clonotype was found a few times. The chain joins TRBV12-5 to TRBJ1-1; D uncertain. Germline-derived CDR1 and CDR2 are LGHNT and FRNRAP. The CDR3 extends over 15 amino acids. Trimming cost V 0 bases and J 7 bases, with 15 bases left between them. CDR3 sequence (DNA): TGTGCTAGTGGTTTGGTACTCGGGCAGGAAGTTGAAGCTTTCTTT. Its protein product is CASGLVLGQEVEAFF.